One and the same sample provided the 19 T cell receptor beta chains below, sequenced in a study of OX40 agonist ivuxolimab in advanced cancers. Generated by immunoSEQ multiplex PCR, the TCRdb table keeps only in-frame clones and is missing some. The sample includes 55,000 to 85,000 clones, 70% to 90% of them seen just once. The material sequenced was CD4+ or CD8+ T cells sorted from blood, taken in a trial of the OX40 agonist ivuxolimab. These receptors originate from an adult with an advanced solid tumor such as melanoma, head and neck, liver or kidney cancer.

The CDR3 DNA sequence: TGTGCCAGCCACGGTTGGGGGGGGATGAACACTGAAGCTTTCTTT. Residues: CASHGWGGMNTEAFF. The genes are TRBV28 and TRBJ1-1; tentative D call: TRBD1 (5 bases). Per the germline V gene, CDR1 is MDHEN and CDR2 is SYDVKM. V was clipped by 8 bases and J by 0 bases, with 16 bases between them. The CDR3 covers 15 residues.

V gene TRBV2 combines with J gene TRBJ1-3, with D maybe TRBD1 (5 bases). This CDR3 contains 14 residues. Germline assignment: CDR1 SNHLY and CDR2 FYNNEI. Deletions cut 6 bases from V and 4 bases from J, with 13 bases between. The CDR3 loop is CASRPQVAGNTIYF. The CDR3 DNA reads TGTGCCAGCAGGCCACAGGTCGCCGGAAACACCATATATTTT.

J is TRBJ2-3 and V is TRBV7-9, with D perhaps TRBD1 (6 bases). Germline CDR1 reads SEHNR; CDR2 reads FQNEAQ (reference sequence). The CDR3 loop spans 16 amino acids. The V and J ends lost 3 bases and 0 bases respectively, with 13 bases between them. As DNA, the CDR3 is TGTGCCAGCAGCTTGGGGGACACGCCTAGCACAGATACGCAGTATTTT. It specifies CASSLGDTPSTDTQYF.

The rearrangement uses TRBV10-3 and TRBJ1-5; no clear D gene. The CDR3 is made up of 13 amino acids. Trimming pared 4 bases from V and 7 bases from J, leaving 11 bases between. CDR1 and CDR2 from the germline V gene are ENHRY and SYGVKD. Here the CDR3 DNA reads TGTGCCATCAGTGTCGAAGGAGGACAGCCCCAGCATTTT. Translating gives CAISVEGGQPQHF.

This sequence joins TRBV2 and TRBJ1-3; 7 bases map to TRBD1. Germline-derived CDR1 and CDR2 are SNHLY and FYNNEI. The length of the CDR3 is 16 residues. With 6 bases clipped from V and 0 bases from J, the junction kept 8 bases outside the gene matches. The CDR3 coding sequence is TGTGCCAGCAGCGAACAGGGGCACGACTCTGGAAACACCATATATTTT. It codes for CASSEQGHDSGNTIYF.

This chain joins TRBV11-2 and TRBJ2-7; 8 nucleotides align to TRBD2. Germline CDR1 and CDR2: SGHAT and FQNNGV. The length of the CDR3 is 16 residues. Trimming removed 5 bases from V and 5 bases from J; junction bases left unmatched: 14. The CDR3, as DNA: TGTGCCAGCAGCCTTAGATTCAGGAGCGGGGGCCACGAGCAGTACTTC. Protein product: CASSLRFRSGGHEQYF.

This clone has just one count. The chain uses TRBV7-6 and TRBJ2-1; tentative D call: TRBD1 (5 bases). This CDR3 has 15 residues. The germline CDR1 and CDR2 sequences are SGHVS and FNYEAQ. With 2 bases removed from V and 4 bases from J, the gap between germline ends came to 12 bases. The CDR3 DNA is TGTGCCAGCAGCTTATCCCGGACACCTTACAATGAGCAGTTCTTC. This translates into CASSLSRTPYNEQFF.

This rearrangement joins TRBV4-1 to TRBJ1-5; D unclear. Germline lookup yields CDR1 MGHRA and CDR2 YSYEKL. The length of the CDR3 is 16 residues. V lost 1 base to trimming and J lost 6 bases, with 16 bases between them. The CDR3 loop is CASSQGLGNRRQPQHF. For the CDR3, the DNA is TGCGCCAGCAGCCAAGGTTTGGGGAATCGCCGTCAGCCCCAGCATTTT.

The gene calls are TRBV7-2 and TRBJ2-3, with D unresolved. Trimming pared 1 base from V and 4 bases from J, leaving 9 bases between. Germline V gene sequence: CDR1 SGHTA, CDR2 FQGNSA. The length of the CDR3 is 14 residues. CDR3 sequence: CASSLGAGADTQYF. The CDR3 DNA reads as TGTGCCAGCAGCTTAGGGGCTGGGGCAGATACGCAGTATTTT.

DNA for the CDR3: TGCGCCAGCAGCACCGGGCCTCAGGGCGAGCAGTACTTC. Its translation: CASSTGPQGEQYF. This chain uses TRBV5-1 with TRBJ2-7, with D possibly TRBD1 on 5 matching bases. Germline V gene lookup returns CDR1 SGHRS and CDR2 YFSETQ. Trimming pared 4 bases from V and 6 bases from J, leaving 14 bases between. The CDR3 length is 13 residues.

The chain uses TRBV7-8 and TRBJ1-1; no firm D call. The CDR3 is 14 residues long. In germline, CDR1 is SGHVS, CDR2 FQNEAQ. Deletions cut 3 bases from V and 0 bases from J, with 8 bases between. CDR3 residues: CASSFLSLNTEAFF. For the CDR3, the DNA is TGTGCCAGCAGCTTCCTGTCATTGAACACTGAAGCTTTCTTT. The variable domain in full, with the rest retrieved from reference TRBV7-8 and TRBJ1-1, is GAGVSQSPRYKVAKRGQDVALRCDPISGHVSLFWYQQALGQGPEFLTYFQNEAQLDKSGLPSDRFFAERPEGSVSTLKIQRTQQEDSAVYLCASSFLSLNTEAFFGQGTRLTVV.

The chain is built from TRBV10-3 and TRBJ1-5, with no clear D. This CDR3 has 13 amino acids. V dropped 3 bases and J dropped 6 bases, with 9 bases sitting between them. Per germline, CDR1 ENHRY and CDR2 SYGVKD. This CDR3 reads CAISDSGTQPQHF. CDR3 in DNA: TGTGCCATCAGTGACTCTGGTACTCAGCCCCAGCATTTT.

The rearrangement joins TRBV4-2 to TRBJ1-5, with 7 bases fitting TRBD1. The CDR3 runs to 16 residues. Germline V gene lookup returns CDR1 LGHNA and CDR2 YNFKEQ. Trimming at V came to 5 bases and at J to 0 bases, leaving 7 bases not matched to a gene. This CDR3 is CASSSRGTDSNQPQHF. Here the CDR3 DNA reads TGTGCCAGCAGCAGCAGGGGGACAGATAGCAATCAGCCCCAGCATTTT.

V is TRBV7-2 and J is TRBJ1-4; maybe TRBD1 (6 bases). From germline, CDR1 is SGHTA and CDR2 FQGNSA. The length of the CDR3 is 15 residues. Deletions cut 5 bases from V and 3 bases from J, with 13 bases between. CDR3 region: CASSAQGLANEKLFF. The CDR3 nucleotides read TGTGCCAGCAGCGCACAGGGTCTAGCTAATGAAAAACTGTTTTTT.

The genes are TRBV5-1 and TRBJ1-6; D remains unclear. CDR1 SGHRS and CDR2 YFSETQ come from the germline V gene. The CDR3 totals 15 residues. The ends were cut back, 0 bases at V and 9 bases at J, with 13 bases in the middle. CDR3 protein: CASSLDTPRSSPLHF. As DNA, the CDR3 is TGCGCCAGCAGCTTGGATACACCTAGAAGTTCACCCCTCCACTTT. Drawing the rest from reference TRBV5-1 and TRBJ1-6, the complete variable domain is KAGVTQTPRYLIKTRGQQVTLSCSPISGHRSVSWYQQTPGQGLQFLFEYFSETQRNKGNFPGRFSGRQFSNSRSEMNVSTLELGDSALYLCASSLDTPRSSPLHFGNGTRLTVT.

The chain is built from TRBV20-1 and TRBJ2-1; unclear D gene. Germline V gene sequence: CDR1 DFQATT, CDR2 SNEGSKA (reference sequence). The CDR3 loop spans 11 amino acids. The V end lost 3 bases, the J end lost 4 bases, and 4 bases lay between the germline ends. The CDR3 loop is CSASGYNEQFF. The CDR3 nucleotides are TGCAGTGCTAGCGGTTACAATGAGCAGTTCTTC.

V usage is TRBV6-1 and J usage is TRBJ1-3, with TRBD1 matching over 12 bases. With 6 bases clipped from V and 8 bases from J, the junction kept 5 bases outside the gene matches. The CDR3 sequence is 14 residues long. Germline V gene sequence: CDR1 MNHNS, CDR2 SASEGT. The CDR3 region is CASRPGQGAHTIYF. CDR3 DNA: TGTGCCAGCAGACCGGGACAGGGGGCTCACACCATATATTTT.

This chain uses TRBV5-4 with TRBJ2-5; perhaps TRBD1 as D (6 bases). V was clipped by 4 bases and J by 2 bases, with 15 bases between them. The germline CDR1 and CDR2 sequences are SGHNT and YYREEE (reference sequence). The CDR3 sequence is 15 residues long. The CDR3: CASSPGGQTQETQYF. CDR3 nucleotides: TGTGCCAGCAGCCCTGGTGGACAGACGCAAGAGACCCAGTACTTC.

The gene calls are TRBV10-3 and TRBJ2-7; 7 bases match TRBD1. The CDR3 has 15 amino acids. The V and J ends lost 4 bases and 4 bases, in that order; junction bases with no gene match: 10. Germline assignment: CDR1 ENHRY and CDR2 SYGVKD. The CDR3 DNA sequence: TGTGCCATCAGTGCTCACCGGGACAGACCGTACGAGCAGTACTTC. Translation: CAISAHRDRPYEQYF.